In its sample, the clone carrying this TCR beta chain was seen many times. Its antigen is undetermined. Construction of TCR beta libraries was performed using quantitative 5'-RACE with molecular barcodes. Via MiXCR, TCRdb re-called the 5' RACE reads, giving one row per CDR3 protein. The repertoire holds around 490,000 distinct CDR3 sequences, with about 5.2% as singletons. The data were taken from a study of CD8 T cells in ankylosing spondylitis. In germline, CDR1 is LGHNA, CDR2 YNFKEQ. The CDR3 contains 15 residues. Trimming took 4 bases from V and 4 from J; bases not matched to a gene: 4. Study-wide points: Blood of patients with ankylosing spondylitis appeared to be characterized by a TCR beta motif of about 8 highly homologous variants. Earlier studies detected some motif variants in reactive arthritis synovial fluid and blood. There was reportedly significant enrichment of clones that were disease-linked in matched ankylosing spondylitis synovial fluid. Disease-linked clones proved CD8+ and comparatively uncommon in peripheral blood.

Specimen: blood, either unsorted or a sorted T cell fraction (not recorded which). The receptor was isolated from a male donor with ankylosing spondylitis. The chain joins TRBV4-2 to TRBJ2-5; 12 bases match TRBD1. The CDR3 DNA is TGTGCCAGCAGCCCCCGGGACAGGGGGCTAGAGACCCAGTACTTC. Amino acid sequence: CASSPRDRGLETQYF.